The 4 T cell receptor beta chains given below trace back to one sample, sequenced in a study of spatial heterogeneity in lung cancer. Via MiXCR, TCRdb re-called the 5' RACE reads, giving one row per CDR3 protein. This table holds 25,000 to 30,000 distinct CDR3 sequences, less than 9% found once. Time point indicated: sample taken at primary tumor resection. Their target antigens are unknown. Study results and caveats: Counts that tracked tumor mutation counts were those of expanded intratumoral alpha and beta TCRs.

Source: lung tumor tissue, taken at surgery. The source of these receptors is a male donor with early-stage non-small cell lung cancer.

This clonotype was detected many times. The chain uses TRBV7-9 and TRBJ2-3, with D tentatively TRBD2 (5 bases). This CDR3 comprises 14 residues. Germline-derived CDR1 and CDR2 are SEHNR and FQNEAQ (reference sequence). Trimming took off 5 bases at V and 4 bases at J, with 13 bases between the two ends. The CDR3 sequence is CASSPWESADTQYF. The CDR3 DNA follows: TGTGCCAGCAGCCCTTGGGAGTCTGCAGATACGCAGTATTTT.

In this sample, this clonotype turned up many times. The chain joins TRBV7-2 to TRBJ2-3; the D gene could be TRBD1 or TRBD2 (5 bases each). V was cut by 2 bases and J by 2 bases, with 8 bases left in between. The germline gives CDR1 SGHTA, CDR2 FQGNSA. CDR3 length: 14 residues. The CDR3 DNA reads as TGTGCCAGCAGCTTACTAGGGACCACAGATACGCAGTATTTT. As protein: CASSLLGTTDTQYF.

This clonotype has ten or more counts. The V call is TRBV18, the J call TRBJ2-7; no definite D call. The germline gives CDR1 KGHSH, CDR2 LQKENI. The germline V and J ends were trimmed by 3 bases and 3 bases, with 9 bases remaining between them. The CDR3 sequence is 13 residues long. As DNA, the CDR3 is TGTGCCAGCTCACCTGGGGTCGGCTACGAGCAGTACTTC. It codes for CASSPGVGYEQYF.

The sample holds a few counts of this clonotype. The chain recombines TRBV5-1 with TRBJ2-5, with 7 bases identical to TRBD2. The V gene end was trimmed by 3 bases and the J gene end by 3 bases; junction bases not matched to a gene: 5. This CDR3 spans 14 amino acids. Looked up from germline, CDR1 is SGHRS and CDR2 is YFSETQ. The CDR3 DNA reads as TGCGCCAGCAGCTCACGCGGGGGTGAAGAGACCCAGTACTTC. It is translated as CASSSRGGEETQYF.